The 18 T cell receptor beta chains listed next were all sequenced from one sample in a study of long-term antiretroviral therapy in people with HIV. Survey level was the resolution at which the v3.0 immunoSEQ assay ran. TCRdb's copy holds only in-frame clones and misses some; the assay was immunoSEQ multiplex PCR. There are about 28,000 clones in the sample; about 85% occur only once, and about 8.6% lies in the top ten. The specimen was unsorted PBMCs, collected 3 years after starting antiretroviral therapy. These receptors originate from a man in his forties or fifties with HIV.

CDR3 bases: TGCGCCAGCAGCTCGTCCACAGGTACCGGTGAGCAGTTCTTC. Translated, it gives CASSSSTGTGEQFF. The V and J genes are TRBV5-1 and TRBJ2-1; TRBD1 is a possible D gene (5 bases). Germline CDR1 reads SGHRS; CDR2 reads YFSETQ. The CDR3 length is 14 residues. Trimming pared 3 bases from V and 9 bases from J, leaving 16 bases between.

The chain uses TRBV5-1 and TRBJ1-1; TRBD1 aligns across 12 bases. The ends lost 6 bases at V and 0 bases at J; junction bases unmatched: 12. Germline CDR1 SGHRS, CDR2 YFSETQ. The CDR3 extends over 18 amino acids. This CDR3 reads CASTATRDRGQVNTEAFF. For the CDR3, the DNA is TGCGCCAGCACCGCGACTCGGGACAGGGGGCAAGTGAACACTGAAGCTTTCTTT.

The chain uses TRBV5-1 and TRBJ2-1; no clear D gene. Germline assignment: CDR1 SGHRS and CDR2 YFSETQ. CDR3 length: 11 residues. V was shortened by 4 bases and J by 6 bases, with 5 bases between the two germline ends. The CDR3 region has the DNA TGCGCCAGCAGCCAAGGCAATGAGCAGTTCTTC. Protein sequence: CASSQGNEQFF.

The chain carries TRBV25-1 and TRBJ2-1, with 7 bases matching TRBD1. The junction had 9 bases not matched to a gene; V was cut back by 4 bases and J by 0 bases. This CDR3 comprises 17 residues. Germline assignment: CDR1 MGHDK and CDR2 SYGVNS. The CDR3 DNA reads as TGTGCCAGCAGTGGCCTAGGACAGGACCGCTCCTACAATGAGCAGTTCTTC. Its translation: CASSGLGQDRSYNEQFF.

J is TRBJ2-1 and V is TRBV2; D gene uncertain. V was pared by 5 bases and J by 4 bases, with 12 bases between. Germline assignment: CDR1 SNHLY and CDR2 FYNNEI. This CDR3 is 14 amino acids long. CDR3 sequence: CASSSPDTYNEQFF. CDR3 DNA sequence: TGTGCCAGCAGTTCTCCCGACACGTACAATGAGCAGTTCTTC.

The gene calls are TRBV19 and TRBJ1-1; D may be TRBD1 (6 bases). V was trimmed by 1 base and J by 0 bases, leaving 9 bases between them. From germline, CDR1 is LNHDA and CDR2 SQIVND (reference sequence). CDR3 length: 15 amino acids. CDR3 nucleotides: TGTGCCAGTAGTATAGGGACAGCTATGAACACTGAAGCTTTCTTT. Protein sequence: CASSIGTAMNTEAFF.

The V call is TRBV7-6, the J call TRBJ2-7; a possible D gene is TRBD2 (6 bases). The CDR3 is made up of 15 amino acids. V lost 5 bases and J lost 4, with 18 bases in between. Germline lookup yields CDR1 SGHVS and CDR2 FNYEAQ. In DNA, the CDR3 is TGTGCCAGCAGCGCGGGACCGGCGTTCGAGTACGAGCAGTACTTC. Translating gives CASSAGPAFEYEQYF.

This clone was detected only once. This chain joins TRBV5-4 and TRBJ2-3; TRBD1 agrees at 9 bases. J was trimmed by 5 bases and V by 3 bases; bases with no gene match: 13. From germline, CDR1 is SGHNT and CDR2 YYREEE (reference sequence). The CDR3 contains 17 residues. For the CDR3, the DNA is TGTGCCAGCAGCTCGACCGGGACAGGGACCACAGGAGATACGCAGTATTTT. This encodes CASSSTGTGTTGDTQYF. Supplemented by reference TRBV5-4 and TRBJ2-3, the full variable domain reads ETGVTQSPTHLIKTRGQQVTLRCSSQSGHNTVSWYQQALGQGPQFIFQYYREEENGRGNFPPRFSGLQFPNYSSELNVNALELDDSALYLCASSSTGTGTTGDTQYFGPGTRLTVL.

The CDR3 loop is CASSSPPPSGPLDEQFF. The CDR3 region has the DNA TGTGCCAGCAGCTCACCGCCGCCTAGCGGGCCCCTCGATGAGCAGTTCTTC. This chain joins TRBV7-9 and TRBJ2-1, with 8 bases aligning to TRBD2. V shed 4 bases and J 8 bases; nucleotides not matched to a gene: 16. The CDR3 consists of 17 residues. CDR1 and CDR2 from the germline V gene are SEHNR and FQNEAQ (reference sequence).

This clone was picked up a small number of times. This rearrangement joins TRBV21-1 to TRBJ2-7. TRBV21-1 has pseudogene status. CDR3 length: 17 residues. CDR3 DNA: TGTGCCAGCAGCAAGGAGGCTGCAGGGCCTAGCTCCTACGAGCAGTACTTC. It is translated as CASSKEAAGPSSYEQYF.

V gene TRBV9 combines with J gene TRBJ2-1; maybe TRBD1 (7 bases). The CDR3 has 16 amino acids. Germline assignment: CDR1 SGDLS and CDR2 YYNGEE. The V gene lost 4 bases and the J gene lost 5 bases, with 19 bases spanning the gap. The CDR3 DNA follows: TGTGCCAGCAGCTCAGGAGGGGGCGCCTACGACAATGAGCAGTTCTTC. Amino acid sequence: CASSSGGGAYDNEQFF.

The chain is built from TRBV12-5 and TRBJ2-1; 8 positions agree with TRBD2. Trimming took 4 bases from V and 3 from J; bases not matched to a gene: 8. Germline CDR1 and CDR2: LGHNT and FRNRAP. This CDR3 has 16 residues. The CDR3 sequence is CASGYLRGGSYNEQFF. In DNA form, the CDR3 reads TGTGCTAGTGGTTATCTACGGGGGGGCAGCTACAATGAGCAGTTCTTC. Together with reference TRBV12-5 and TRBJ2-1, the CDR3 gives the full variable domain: DARVTQTPRHKVTEMGQEVTMRCQPILGHNTVFWYRQTMMQGLELLAYFRNRAPLDDSGMPKDRFSAEMPDATLATLKIQPSEPRDSAVYFCASGYLRGGSYNEQFFGPGTRLTVL.

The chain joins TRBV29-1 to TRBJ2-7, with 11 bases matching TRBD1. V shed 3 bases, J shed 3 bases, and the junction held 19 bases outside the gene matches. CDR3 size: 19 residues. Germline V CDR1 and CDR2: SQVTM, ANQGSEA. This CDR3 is CSVDGGAFQGTGGLYEQYF. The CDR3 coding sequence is TGCAGCGTTGATGGGGGGGCGTTTCAAGGGACAGGGGGTCTCTACGAGCAGTACTTC.

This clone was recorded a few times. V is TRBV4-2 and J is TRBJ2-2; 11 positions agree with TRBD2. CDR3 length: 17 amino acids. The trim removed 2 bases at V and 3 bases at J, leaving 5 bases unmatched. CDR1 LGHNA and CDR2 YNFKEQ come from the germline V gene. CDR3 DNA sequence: TGTGCCAGCAGCCAAACTCTAGCGGGAGGTCACACCGGGGAGCTGTTTTTT. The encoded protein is CASSQTLAGGHTGELFF.

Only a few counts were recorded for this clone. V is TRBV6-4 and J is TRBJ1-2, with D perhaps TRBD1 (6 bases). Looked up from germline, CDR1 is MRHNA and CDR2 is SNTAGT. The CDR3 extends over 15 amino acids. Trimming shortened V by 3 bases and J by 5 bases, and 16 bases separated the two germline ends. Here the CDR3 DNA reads TGTGCCAGCAGTGAGGAGTGGGGGCAGGGGTATGGCTACACCTTC. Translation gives CASSEEWGQGYGYTF.

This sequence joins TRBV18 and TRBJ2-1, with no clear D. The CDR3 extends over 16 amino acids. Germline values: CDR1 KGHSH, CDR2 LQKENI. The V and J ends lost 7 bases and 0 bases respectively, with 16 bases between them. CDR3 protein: CASFPTVSSSYNEQFF. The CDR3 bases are TGTGCCAGCTTCCCGACCGTAAGCAGCTCCTACAATGAGCAGTTCTTC.

This chain's CDR3 is CASSEKAVGQGQPQHF. The CDR3 DNA follows: TGTGCCAGCAGTGAAAAGGCGGTAGGACAGGGTCAGCCCCAGCATTTT. V gene TRBV2 combines with J gene TRBJ1-5, with 8 bases identical to TRBD1. CDR1 is SNHLY, CDR2 FYNNEI, per germline. V lost 2 bases and J lost 6; bases outside the gene matches: 9. This CDR3 comprises 16 residues.

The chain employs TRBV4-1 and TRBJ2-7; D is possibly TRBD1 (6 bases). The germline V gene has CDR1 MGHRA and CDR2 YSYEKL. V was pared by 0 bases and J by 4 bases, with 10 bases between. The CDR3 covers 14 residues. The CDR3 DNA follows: TGCGCCAGCAGCCAAGATGGGGGCGGGTACGAGCAGTACTTC. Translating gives CASSQDGGGYEQYF.